The 6 T cell receptor beta chains listed next were all sequenced from one sample in a study of blood T cells in healthy people across ages. Sample-barcoded 5' priming and a J-beta primer mix drove a second PCR of about 6 to 11 cycles. TCRdb ran MiXCR on the 5' RACE reads and lists one entry per CDR3 protein. The sample carries about 1.7 million distinct CDR3 sequences, 28% recorded once. The sample comprised blood. The receptors derive from a woman younger than 45 in good health.

The chain combines TRBV20-1 with TRBJ2-7, with D possibly being TRBD2 (5 bases). The germline CDR1 and CDR2 sequences are DFQATT and SNEGSKA (reference sequence). CDR3 length: 14 amino acids. The V gene lost 0 bases and the J gene lost 2 bases, with 11 bases spanning the gap. CDR3 sequence reads: CSARDGERTYEQYF. For the CDR3, the DNA is TGCAGTGCTAGAGACGGGGAAAGAACCTACGAGCAGTACTTC.

This clonotype has only a few counts. The V call is TRBV10-1, the J call TRBJ2-1; TRBD2 matches at 8 bases. This CDR3 region has 12 residues. Trimming cost V 2 bases and J 12 bases; bases outside gene matches: 3. Germline V gene sequence: CDR1 WNHNN, CDR2 SYGVQD (reference sequence). The CDR3: CASSEAGGWQFF. Here the CDR3 DNA reads TGCGCCAGCAGTGAGGCGGGGGGTTGGCAGTTCTTC.

In this sample, this clonotype turned up a few times. V and J are TRBV14 and TRBJ2-7; TRBD2 agrees at 7 bases. Per the germline V gene, CDR1 is SGHDN and CDR2 is FVKESK. The CDR3 contains 14 residues. Trimming took 4 bases from V and 7 from J; bases not matched to a gene: 10. CDR3 loop: CASSLGLVKTEQYF. The CDR3 DNA sequence: TGTGCCAGCAGCCTAGGACTAGTAAAGACTGAGCAGTACTTC.

The chain links TRBV5-1 to TRBJ2-7, with 11 nucleotides matching TRBD2. Germline-derived CDR1 and CDR2 are SGHRS and YFSETQ. CDR3 length equals 16 residues. J lost 7 bases, V lost 1 base, and 10 bases had no gene match. The CDR3 here is CASSLQHIAGGLEQYF. For the CDR3, the DNA is TGCGCCAGCAGCTTGCAACACATAGCGGGGGGGCTGGAGCAGTACTTC.

V is TRBV29-1 and J is TRBJ2-2; D not resolved. Germline V CDR1 and CDR2: SQVTM, ANQGSEA. This CDR3 contains 15 residues. Trimming took 0 bases from V and 7 from J, leaving 15 bases between them. The DNA for the CDR3 is TGCAGCGTTGAAGATCTTCAGGCAGCAGACGGGGAGCTGTTTTTT. Translating gives CSVEDLQAADGELFF.

Points on this clonotype: A junction end diverges from the germline sequence, so it may reflect a read error. The rearrangement links TRBV6-1 to TRBJ2-1; the D is unclear. Germline V lookup: CDR1 MNHNS, CDR2 SASEGT. This CDR3 is 15 amino acids long. For the CDR3, the DNA is TGTGCCAGCAGTGAAGGAGTGGAAGGCTCCTACGAGCGGTTCTTC. It specifies CASSEGVEGSYERFF.